The T cell receptor (beta chain) described here comes from a study of shared clonotypes between healthy human individuals. This table comes from immunoSEQ multiplex PCR, and its TCRdb copy is limited to in-frame clones, with some not included. Here the sample spans 2 million to 2.5 million clones, less than 95% being singletons. The J segment lost 4 bases and the V segment lost 4 bases, leaving 6 bases of the junction unmatched. Germline CDR1 SGHRS, CDR2 YFSETQ. CDR3 length: 17 residues. As for this clone: The sample contains more than one DNA sequence encoding this CDR3.

This TCR was recovered from a young man in good health. Some clones in this sample may be carry-over from other donors' samples. The sequencing input was naive CD4+ T cells from PBMCs. Subset specified: CD45RA+ positively selected. The chain carries TRBV5-1 and TRBJ2-2; TRBD2 matches at 14 bases. The CDR3 loop is CASSPGLAGVGTGELFF. CDR3 DNA: TGCGCCAGCAGCCCGGGACTAGCGGGAGTAGGCACCGGGGAGCTGTTTTTT.